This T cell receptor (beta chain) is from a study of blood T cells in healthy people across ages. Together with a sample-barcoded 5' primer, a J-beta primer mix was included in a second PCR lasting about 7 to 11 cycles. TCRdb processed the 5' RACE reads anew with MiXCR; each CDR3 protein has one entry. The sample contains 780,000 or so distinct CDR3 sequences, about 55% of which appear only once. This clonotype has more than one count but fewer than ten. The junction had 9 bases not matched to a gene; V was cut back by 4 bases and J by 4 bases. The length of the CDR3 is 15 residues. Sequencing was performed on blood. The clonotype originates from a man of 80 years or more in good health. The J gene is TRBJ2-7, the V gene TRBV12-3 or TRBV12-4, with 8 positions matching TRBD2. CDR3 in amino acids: CASSSLAGIGYEQYF. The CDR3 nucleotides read TGTGCCAGCAGTTCCTTAGCGGGAATCGGTTACGAGCAGTACTTC.